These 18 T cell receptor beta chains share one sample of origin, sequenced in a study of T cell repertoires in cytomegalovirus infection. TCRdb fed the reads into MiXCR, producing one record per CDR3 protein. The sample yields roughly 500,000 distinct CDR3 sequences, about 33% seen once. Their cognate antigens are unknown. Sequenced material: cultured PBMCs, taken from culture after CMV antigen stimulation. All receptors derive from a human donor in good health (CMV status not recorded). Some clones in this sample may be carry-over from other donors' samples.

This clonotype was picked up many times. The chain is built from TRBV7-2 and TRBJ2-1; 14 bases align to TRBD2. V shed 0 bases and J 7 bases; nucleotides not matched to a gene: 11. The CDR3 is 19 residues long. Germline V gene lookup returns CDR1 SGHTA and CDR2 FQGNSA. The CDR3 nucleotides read TGTGCCAGCAGCTTAGCGCTCGGGGGGACTAGCGGGAGACGAAATGAGCAGTTCTTC. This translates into CASSLALGGTSGRRNEQFF.

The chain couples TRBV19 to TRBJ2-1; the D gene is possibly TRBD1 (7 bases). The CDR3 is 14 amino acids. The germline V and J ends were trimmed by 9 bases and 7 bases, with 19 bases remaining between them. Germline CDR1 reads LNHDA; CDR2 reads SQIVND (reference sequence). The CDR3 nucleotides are TGTGCCAGCTCTCGGGGGACAGAATTAAATGAGCAGTTCTTC. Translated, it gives CASSRGTELNEQFF.

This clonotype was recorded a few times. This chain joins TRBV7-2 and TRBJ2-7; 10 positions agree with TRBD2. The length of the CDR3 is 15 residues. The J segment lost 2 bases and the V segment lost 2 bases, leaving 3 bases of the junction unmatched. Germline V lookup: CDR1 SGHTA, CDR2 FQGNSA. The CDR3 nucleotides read TGTGCCAGCAGCTTAACTAGCGGGGTGGCCTACGAGCAGTACTTC. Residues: CASSLTSGVAYEQYF.

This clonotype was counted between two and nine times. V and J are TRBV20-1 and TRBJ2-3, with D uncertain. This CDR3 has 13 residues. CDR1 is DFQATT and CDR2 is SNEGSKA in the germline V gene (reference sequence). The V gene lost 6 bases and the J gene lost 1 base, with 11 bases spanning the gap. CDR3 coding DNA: TGCAGTGCAGGTCCTGGGGGCACAGATACGCAGTATTTT. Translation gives CSAGPGGTDTQYF.

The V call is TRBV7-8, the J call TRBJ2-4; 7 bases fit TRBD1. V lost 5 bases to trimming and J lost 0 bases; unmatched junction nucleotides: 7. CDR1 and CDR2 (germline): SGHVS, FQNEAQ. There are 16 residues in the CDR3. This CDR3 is CASSQGTAQAKNIQYF. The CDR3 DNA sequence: TGTGCCAGCAGCCAGGGGACAGCCCAAGCCAAAAACATTCAGTACTTC.

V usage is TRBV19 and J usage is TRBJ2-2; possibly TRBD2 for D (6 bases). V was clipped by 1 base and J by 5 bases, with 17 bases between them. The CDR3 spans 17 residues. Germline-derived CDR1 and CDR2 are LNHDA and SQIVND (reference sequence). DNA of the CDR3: TGTGCCAGTAGTATAGTATTCGGGGGTTTGGAGACCGGGGAGCTGTTTTTT. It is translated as CASSIVFGGLETGELFF.

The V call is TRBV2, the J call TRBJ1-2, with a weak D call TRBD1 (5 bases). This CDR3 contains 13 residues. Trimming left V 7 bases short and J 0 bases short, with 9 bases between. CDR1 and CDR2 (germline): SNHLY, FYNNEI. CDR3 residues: CASNLQANYGYTF. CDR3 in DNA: TGTGCCAGCAATCTACAGGCTAACTATGGCTACACCTTC.

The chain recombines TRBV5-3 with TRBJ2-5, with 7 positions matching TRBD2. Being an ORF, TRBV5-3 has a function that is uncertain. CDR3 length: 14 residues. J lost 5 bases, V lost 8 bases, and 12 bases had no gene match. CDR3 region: CASSPGLVRETQYF. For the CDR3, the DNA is TGTGCCAGCAGCCCCGGACTAGTCCGGGAGACCCAGTACTTC.

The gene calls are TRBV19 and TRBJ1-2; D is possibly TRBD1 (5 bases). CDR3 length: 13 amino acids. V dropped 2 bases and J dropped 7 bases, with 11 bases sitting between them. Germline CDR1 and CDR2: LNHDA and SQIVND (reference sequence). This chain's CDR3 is CASSITRGGGYTF. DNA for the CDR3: TGTGCCAGTAGTATAACCCGGGGCGGTGGCTACACCTTC.

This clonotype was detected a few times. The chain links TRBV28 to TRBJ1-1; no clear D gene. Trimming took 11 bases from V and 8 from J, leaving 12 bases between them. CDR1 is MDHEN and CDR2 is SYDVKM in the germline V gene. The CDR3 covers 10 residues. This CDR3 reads CAAQAVEAFF. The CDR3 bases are TGTGCCGCGCAGGCAGTAGAAGCTTTCTTT.

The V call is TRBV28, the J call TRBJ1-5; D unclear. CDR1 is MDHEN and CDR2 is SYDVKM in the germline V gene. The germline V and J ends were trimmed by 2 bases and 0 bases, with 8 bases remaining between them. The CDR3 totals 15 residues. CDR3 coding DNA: TGTGCCAGCAGTTTACGCCAGATTAGCAATCAGCCCCAGCATTTT. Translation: CASSLRQISNQPQHF.

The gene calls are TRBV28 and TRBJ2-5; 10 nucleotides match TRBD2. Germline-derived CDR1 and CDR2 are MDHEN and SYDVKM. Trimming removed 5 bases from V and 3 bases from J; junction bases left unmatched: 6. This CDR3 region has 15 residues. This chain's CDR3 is CASSLAGEPEETQYF. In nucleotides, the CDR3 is TGTGCCAGCAGTCTAGCGGGAGAACCCGAAGAGACCCAGTACTTC.

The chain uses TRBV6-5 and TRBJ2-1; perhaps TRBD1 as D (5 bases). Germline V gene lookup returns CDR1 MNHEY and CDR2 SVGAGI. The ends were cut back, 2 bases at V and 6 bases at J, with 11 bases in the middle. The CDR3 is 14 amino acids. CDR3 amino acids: CASSYEGATNEQFF. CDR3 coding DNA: TGTGCCAGCAGTTACGAAGGGGCGACCAATGAGCAGTTCTTC.

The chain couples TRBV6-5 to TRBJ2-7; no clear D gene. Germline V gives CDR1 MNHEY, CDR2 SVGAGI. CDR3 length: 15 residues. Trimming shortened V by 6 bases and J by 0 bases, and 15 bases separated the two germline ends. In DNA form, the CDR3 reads TGTGCCAGCAGCCAGACCGTTTATAGCTCCTACGAGCAGTACGTC. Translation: CASSQTVYSSYEQYV.

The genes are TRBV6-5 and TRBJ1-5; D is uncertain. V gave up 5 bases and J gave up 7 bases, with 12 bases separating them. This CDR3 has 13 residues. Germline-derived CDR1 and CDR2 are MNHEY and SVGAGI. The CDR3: CASSPPSGQPQHF. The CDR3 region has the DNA TGTGCCAGCAGTCCGCCCTCGGGGCAGCCCCAGCATTTT.

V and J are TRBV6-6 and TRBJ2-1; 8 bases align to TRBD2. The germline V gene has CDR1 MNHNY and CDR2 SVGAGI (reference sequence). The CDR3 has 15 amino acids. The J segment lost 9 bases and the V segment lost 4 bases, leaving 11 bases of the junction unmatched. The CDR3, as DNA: TGTGCCAGCAGTTCCGGGACTAGGTCCGTTCTTGAGCAGTTCTTC. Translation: CASSSGTRSVLEQFF.

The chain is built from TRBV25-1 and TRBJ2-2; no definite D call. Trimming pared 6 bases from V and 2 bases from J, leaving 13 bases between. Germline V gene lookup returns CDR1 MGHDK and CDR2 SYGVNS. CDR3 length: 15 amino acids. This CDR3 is CASSPLPINTGELFF. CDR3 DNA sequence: TGTGCCAGCAGCCCACTCCCTATAAACACCGGGGAGCTGTTTTTT.

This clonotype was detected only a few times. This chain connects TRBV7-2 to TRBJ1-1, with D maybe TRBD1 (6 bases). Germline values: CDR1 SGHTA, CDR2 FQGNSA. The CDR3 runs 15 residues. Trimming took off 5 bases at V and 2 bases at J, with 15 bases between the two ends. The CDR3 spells CASSPSGTSNTEAFF. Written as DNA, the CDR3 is TGTGCCAGCAGCCCTAGCGGGACATCAAACACTGAAGCTTTCTTT. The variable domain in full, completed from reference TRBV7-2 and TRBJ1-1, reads GAGVSQSPSNKVTEKGKDVELRCDPISGHTALYWYRQSLGQGLEFLIYFQGNSAPDKSGLPSDRFSAERTGGSVSTLTIQRTQQEDSAVYLCASSPSGTSNTEAFFGQGTRLTVV.